This T cell receptor beta chain was found in a study of blood T cells in healthy people across ages. Remarks on this clonotype: What it binds is not known.

This CDR3 comprises 15 residues. V dropped 4 bases and J dropped 1 base, with 14 bases sitting between them. CDR1 DFQATT and CDR2 SNEGSKA come from the germline V gene (reference sequence). Donation came from healthy Caucasian individuals in Russia who were aged roughly 6 to 95. General study points: TCR beta diversity tracked closely with naive T cell percentage. The fall in TCR beta diversity per million T cells was roughly linear with age.

A second about 6 to 11 cycle PCR used barcoded and J-beta primers. TCRdb reanalysed the 5' RACE reads using MiXCR and keeps one entry per CDR3 protein. The sample records 550,000 to 600,000 distinct CDR3 sequences, around half being singletons. This sequence originates from a man at least 80 years old in good health. The chain couples TRBV20-1 to TRBJ1-5; D is uncertain. What was sequenced was blood. CDR3 protein: CSAIRNRFSNQPQHF. CDR3 bases: TGCAGTGCTATTCGGAACAGATTCAGCAATCAGCCCCAGCATTTT.